A single sample gave rise to the 11 T cell receptor beta chains below, sequenced in a study of coeliac disease. Produced via immunoSEQ multiplex PCR; TCRdb's table is partial and in-frame only. The repertoire holds more than 5,500 clones, 55% to 80% seen once, with roughly 10% in the top ten. Sequencing used lymphocytes from the gut lamina propria. These receptors were obtained from a man between 65 and 80 years old with active celiac disease.

V gene TRBV4-1 combines with J gene TRBJ2-3; 13 bases align to TRBD2. The CDR3 runs to 18 residues. Looked up from germline, CDR1 is MGHRA and CDR2 is YSYEKL. V shed 0 bases, J shed 4 bases, and the junction held 7 bases outside the gene matches. The chain's CDR3 is CASSQDRTSGSGADTQYF. In nucleotides, the CDR3 is TGCGCCAGCAGCCAAGATCGGACTAGCGGGAGTGGGGCAGATACGCAGTATTTT.

V is TRBV7-6 and J is TRBJ1-2; D perhaps matches TRBD1 (6 bases). Per germline, CDR1 SGHVS and CDR2 FNYEAQ. This CDR3 has 16 residues. V lost 2 bases, J lost 5 bases, and 18 bases lay in between. The CDR3 DNA sequence: TGTGCCAGCAGCTTAACACCCACAGGGAGCCGGTATGGCTACACCTTC. Its protein is CASSLTPTGSRYGYTF.

The J gene is TRBJ1-2, the V gene TRBV18, with TRBD1 identical over 7 bases. CDR3 length: 16 residues. Losses at the gene ends were 0 bases for V and 3 bases for J; bases not matched to a gene: 7. CDR1 KGHSH and CDR2 LQKENI come from the germline V gene. CDR3 nucleotide sequence: TGTGCCAGCTCACCACCCTACCCGGGACAGCACTATGGCTACACCTTC. It codes for CASSPPYPGQHYGYTF. The full variable domain, completed using reference TRBV18 and TRBJ1-2, is NAGVMQNPRHLVRRRGQEARLRCSPMKGHSHVYWYRQLPEEGLKFMVYLQKENIIDESGMPKERFSAEFPKEGPSILRIQQVVRGDSAAYFCASSPPYPGQHYGYTFGSGTRLTVV.

V is TRBV30 and J is TRBJ1-4; D not certain. This CDR3 spans 12 amino acids. Trimming pared 2 bases from V and 12 bases from J, leaving 13 bases between. Germline V lookup: CDR1 GTSNPN, CDR2 SVGIG (reference sequence). CDR3 sequence (DNA): TGTGCCTGGAGTCGTATCCGAGAAGAACTGTTTTTT. Translated: CAWSRIREELFF.

In DNA form, the CDR3 reads TGCGCCAGCAGTCTAGCGGCTAGCACAGATACGCAGTATTTT. Encoded protein: CASSLAASTDTQYF. V is TRBV5-1 and J is TRBJ2-3; 7 nucleotides align to TRBD2. Germline assignment: CDR1 SGHRS and CDR2 YFSETQ. Trimming cost V 5 bases and J 0 bases; bases outside gene matches: 3. CDR3 length equals 14 residues.

This clone was counted a single time. The V gene is TRBV5-8, the J gene TRBJ1-1; D is uncertain. CDR1 is SGHTS and CDR2 is YDEGEE in the germline V gene. Trimming took 4 bases from V and 7 from J, leaving 14 bases between them. CDR3 length: 13 amino acids. DNA of the CDR3: TGTGCCAGCAGCCGTGCGCGAAATTTTGAAGCTTTCTTT. The encoded protein is CASSRARNFEAFF.

The chain uses TRBV5-1 and TRBJ2-7, with 7 bases lining up with TRBD1. Germline V CDR1 and CDR2: SGHRS, YFSETQ. Germline trimming cut 0 bases from V and 3 bases from J; bases unmatched to any gene: 6. The CDR3 runs 15 residues. Here the CDR3 DNA reads TGCGCCAGCAGCTTGGGTACAGGGGCGATCTACGAGCAGTACTTC. Protein: CASSLGTGAIYEQYF.

This clone has a single count. The chain combines TRBV5-1 with TRBJ2-2, with 7 positions matching TRBD2. The V gene end was trimmed by 0 bases and the J gene end by 2 bases; junction bases not matched to a gene: 7. CDR1 is SGHRS and CDR2 is YFSETQ in the germline V gene. The CDR3 sequence is 17 residues long. CDR3 DNA: TGCGCCAGCAGCTTGGTGTCGCTAGCGGCTAACACCGGGGAGCTGTTTTTT. Its protein product is CASSLVSLAANTGELFF.

The V gene is TRBV5-4, the J gene TRBJ2-3; 8 bases map to TRBD2. Germline assignment: CDR1 SGHNT and CDR2 YYREEE (reference sequence). CDR3 length: 15 amino acids. V was clipped by 5 bases and J by 1 base; unmatched bases: 6. The CDR3 region is CASSFSGVRTDTQYF. The CDR3 bases are TGTGCCAGCAGTTTTAGCGGGGTCCGCACAGATACGCAGTATTTT.

This clone showed up just a few times. J is TRBJ1-1 and V is TRBV7-8, with 8 bases fitting TRBD1. Trimming cost V 4 bases and J 1 base; bases outside gene matches: 2. The CDR3 is 14 amino acids. Germline loops: CDR1 SGHVS, CDR2 FQNEAQ. CDR3 residues: CASSSGQGNTEAFF. The CDR3 DNA sequence: TGTGCCAGCAGCTCAGGACAGGGGAACACTGAAGCTTTCTTT.

The J gene is TRBJ2-1, the V gene TRBV7-9; D gene unclear. CDR1 is SEHNR and CDR2 is FQNEAQ in the germline V gene (reference sequence). This CDR3 is built from 12 residues. Trimming shortened V by 2 bases and J by 7 bases, and 6 bases separated the two germline ends. The CDR3 is CASSLSGNEQFF. As DNA, the CDR3 is TGTGCCAGCAGCTTATCCGGGAATGAGCAGTTCTTC.